This entry describes one T cell receptor beta chain. These data originate in a study of beta chain features in type 1 diabetes. Reverse transcribing all isolated RNA meant expressed TCRB transcripts were sequenced. Measured with immunoSEQ multiplex PCR; TCRdb has only the in-frame clones, and not every one. The profile covers some 410,000 clones, with roughly 11% appearing a single time and 0.046% taken by the ten largest. The V end was cut by 7 bases, the J end by 2 bases, with 12 bases between. The CDR3 runs to 14 residues. Germline lookup yields CDR1 SNHLY and CDR2 FYNNEI. Sequencing was carried out using naive CD4+ T cells from blood. The chain uses TRBV2 and TRBJ2-4, with a possible D match to TRBD2 (6 bases). This TCR was sampled from a woman under 30 in good health. The CDR3 is CASIGGKPKNIQYF. The CDR3, as DNA: TGTGCCAGCATTGGCGGGAAGCCCAAAAACATTCAGTACTTC.